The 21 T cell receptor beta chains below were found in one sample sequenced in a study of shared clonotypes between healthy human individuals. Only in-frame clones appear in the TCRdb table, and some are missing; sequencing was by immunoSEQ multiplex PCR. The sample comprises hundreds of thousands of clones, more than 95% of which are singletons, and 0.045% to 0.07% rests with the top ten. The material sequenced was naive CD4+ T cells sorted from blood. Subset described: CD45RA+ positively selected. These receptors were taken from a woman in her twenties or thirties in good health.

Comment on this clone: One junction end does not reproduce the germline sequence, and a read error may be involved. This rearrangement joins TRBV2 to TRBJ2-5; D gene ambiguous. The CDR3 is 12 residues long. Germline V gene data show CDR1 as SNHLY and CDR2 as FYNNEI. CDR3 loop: CASGESQETQYF. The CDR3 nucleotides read TGTGCCAGCGGTGAAAGCCAAGAGACCCAGTACTTC.

The CDR3 protein is CASSLLGRLAGNTIYF. Here the CDR3 DNA reads TGTGCCAGCAGCTTATTAGGCCGGCTGGCTGGAAACACCATATATTTT. This rearrangement joins TRBV7-9 to TRBJ1-3, with no clear D. CDR3 length: 16 residues. V was clipped by 2 bases and J by 2 bases, with 13 bases between them. CDR1 and CDR2 from the germline V gene are SEHNR and FQNEAQ (reference sequence).

The CDR3 loop is CASSLNTVNTEAFF. In nucleotides, the CDR3 is TGTGCCAGCAGCTTAAATACGGTGAACACTGAAGCTTTCTTT. The V and J genes are TRBV7-9 and TRBJ1-1; D not resolved. CDR1 and CDR2 (germline): SEHNR, FQNEAQ (reference sequence). V was trimmed by 2 bases and J by 0 bases, leaving 7 bases between them. The CDR3 has 14 residues.

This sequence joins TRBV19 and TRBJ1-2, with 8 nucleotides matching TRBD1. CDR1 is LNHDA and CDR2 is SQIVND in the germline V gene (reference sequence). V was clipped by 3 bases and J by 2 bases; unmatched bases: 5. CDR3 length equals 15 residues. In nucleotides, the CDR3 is TGTGCCAGTAGTATCCCAGGGGGCGCGAACTATGGCTACACCTTC. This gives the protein CASSIPGGANYGYTF.

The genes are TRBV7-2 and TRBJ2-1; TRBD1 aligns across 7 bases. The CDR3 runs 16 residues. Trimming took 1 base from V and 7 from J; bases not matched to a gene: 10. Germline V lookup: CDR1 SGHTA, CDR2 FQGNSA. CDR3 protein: CASSLGVLTGRNEQFF. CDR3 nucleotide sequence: TGTGCCAGCAGCTTAGGTGTGTTGACAGGGAGAAATGAGCAGTTCTTC.

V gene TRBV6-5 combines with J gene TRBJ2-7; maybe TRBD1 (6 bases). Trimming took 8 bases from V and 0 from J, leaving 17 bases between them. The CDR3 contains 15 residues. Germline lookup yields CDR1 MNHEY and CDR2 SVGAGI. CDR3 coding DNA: TGTGCCAGCTCCAAACTGGACAGTTTCTCCTACGAGCAGTACTTC. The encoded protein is CASSKLDSFSYEQYF.

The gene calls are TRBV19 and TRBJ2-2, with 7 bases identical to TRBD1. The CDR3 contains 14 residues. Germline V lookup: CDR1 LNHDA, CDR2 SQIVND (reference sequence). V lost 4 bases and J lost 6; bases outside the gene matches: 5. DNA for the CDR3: TGTGCCAGTAGTACGACAGGGTGGCCCGGGGAGCTGTTTTTT. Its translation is CASSTTGWPGELFF.

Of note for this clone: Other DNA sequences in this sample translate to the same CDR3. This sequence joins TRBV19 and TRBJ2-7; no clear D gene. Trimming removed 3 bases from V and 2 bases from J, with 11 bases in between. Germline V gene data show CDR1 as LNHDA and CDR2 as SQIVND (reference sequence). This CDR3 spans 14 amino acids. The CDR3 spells CASSMPGNPYEQYF. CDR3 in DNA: TGTGCCAGTAGTATGCCGGGCAATCCCTACGAGCAGTACTTC.

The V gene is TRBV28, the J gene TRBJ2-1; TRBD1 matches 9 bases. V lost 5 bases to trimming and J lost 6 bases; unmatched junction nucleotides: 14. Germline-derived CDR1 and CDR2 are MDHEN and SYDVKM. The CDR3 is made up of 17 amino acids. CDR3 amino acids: CASSLTGPGQGSNEQFF. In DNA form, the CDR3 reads TGTGCCAGCAGTCTCACCGGCCCGGGACAGGGAAGCAATGAGCAGTTCTTC.

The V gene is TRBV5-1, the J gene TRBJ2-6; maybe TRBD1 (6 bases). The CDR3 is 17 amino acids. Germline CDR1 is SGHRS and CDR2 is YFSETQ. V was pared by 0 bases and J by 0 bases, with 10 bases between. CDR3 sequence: CASSLGQALSGANVLTF. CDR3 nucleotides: TGCGCCAGCAGCTTGGGACAGGCCCTCTCTGGGGCCAACGTCCTGACTTTC.

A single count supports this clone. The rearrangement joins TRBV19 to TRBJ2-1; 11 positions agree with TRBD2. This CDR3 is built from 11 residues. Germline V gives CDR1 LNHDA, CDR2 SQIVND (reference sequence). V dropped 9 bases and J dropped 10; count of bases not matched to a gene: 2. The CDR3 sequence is CASRLAGEQFF. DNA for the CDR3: TGTGCCAGCAGACTAGCGGGAGAGCAGTTCTTC. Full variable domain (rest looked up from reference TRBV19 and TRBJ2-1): DGGITQSPKYLFRKEGQNVTLSCEQNLNHDAMYWYRQDPGQGLRLIYYSQIVNDFQKGDIAEGYSVSREKKESFPLTVTSAQKNPTAFYLCASRLAGEQFFGPGTRLTVL.

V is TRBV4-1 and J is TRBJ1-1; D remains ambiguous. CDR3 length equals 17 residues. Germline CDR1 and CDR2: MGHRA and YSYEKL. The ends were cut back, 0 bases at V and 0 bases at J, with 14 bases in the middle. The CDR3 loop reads CASSQDLARSLNTEAFF. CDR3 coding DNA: TGCGCCAGCAGCCAAGATCTGGCGAGATCCCTGAACACTGAAGCTTTCTTT.

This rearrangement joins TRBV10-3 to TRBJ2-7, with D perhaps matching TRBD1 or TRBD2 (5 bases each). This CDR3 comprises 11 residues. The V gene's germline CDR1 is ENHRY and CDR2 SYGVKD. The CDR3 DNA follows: TGTGCGTGTGGGGGATCCTACGAGCAGTACTTC. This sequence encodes CACGGSYEQYF.

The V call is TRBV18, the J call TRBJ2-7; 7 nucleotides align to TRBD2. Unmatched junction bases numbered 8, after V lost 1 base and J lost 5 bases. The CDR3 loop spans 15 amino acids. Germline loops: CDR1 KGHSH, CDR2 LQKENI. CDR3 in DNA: TGTGCCAGCTCACCACAGTCGAGCGGGATGAACGAGCAGTACTTC. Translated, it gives CASSPQSSGMNEQYF.

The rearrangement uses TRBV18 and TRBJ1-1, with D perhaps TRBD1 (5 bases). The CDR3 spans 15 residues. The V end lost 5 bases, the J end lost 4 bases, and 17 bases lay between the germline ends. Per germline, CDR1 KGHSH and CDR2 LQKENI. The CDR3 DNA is TGTGCCAGCTCAGAAACCCTCGACAGCTCCACTGAAGCTTTCTTT. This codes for CASSETLDSSTEAFF.

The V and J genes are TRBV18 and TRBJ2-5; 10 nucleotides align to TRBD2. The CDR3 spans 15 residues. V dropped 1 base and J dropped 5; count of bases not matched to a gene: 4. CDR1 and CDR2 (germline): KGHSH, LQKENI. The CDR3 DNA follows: TGTGCCAGCTCACCACGAGCGGGAGGGGATGAGACCCAGTACTTC. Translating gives CASSPRAGGDETQYF.

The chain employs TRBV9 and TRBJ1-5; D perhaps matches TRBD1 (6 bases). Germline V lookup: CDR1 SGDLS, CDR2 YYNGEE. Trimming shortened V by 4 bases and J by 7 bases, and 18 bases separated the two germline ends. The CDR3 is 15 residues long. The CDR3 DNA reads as TGTGCCAGCAGCCCACCGGGACACCGGGCCCAGCCCCAGCATTTT. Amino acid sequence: CASSPPGHRAQPQHF.

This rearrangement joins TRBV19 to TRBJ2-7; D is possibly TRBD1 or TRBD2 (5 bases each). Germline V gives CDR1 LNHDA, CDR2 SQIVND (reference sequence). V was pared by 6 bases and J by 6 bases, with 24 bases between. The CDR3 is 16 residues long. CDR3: CASSLRGTDRYLEQYF. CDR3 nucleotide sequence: TGTGCCAGTAGCCTCCGGGGCACGGACCGTTATCTCGAGCAGTACTTC.

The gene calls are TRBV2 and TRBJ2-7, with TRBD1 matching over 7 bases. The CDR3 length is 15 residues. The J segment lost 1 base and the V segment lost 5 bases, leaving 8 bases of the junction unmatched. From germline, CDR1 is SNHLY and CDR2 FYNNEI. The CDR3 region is CASSTDRAQSYEQYF. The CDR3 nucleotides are TGTGCCAGCAGTACCGACAGGGCTCAATCCTACGAGCAGTACTTC.

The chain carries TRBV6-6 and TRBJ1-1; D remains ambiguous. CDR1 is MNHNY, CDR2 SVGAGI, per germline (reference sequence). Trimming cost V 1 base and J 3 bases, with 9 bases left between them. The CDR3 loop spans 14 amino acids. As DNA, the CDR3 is TGTGCCAGCAGTTACTGGGGTCTGGACACTGAAGCTTTCTTT. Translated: CASSYWGLDTEAFF.

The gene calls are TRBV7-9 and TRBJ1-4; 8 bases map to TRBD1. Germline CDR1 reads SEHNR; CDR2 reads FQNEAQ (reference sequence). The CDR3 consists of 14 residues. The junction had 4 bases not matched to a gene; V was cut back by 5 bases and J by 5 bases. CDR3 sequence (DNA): TGTGCCAGCAGCCAGGACAGGGTCAATGAAAAACTGTTTTTT. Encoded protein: CASSQDRVNEKLFF.